The table lists the clone carrying this T cell receptor beta chain with many counts. A single record per CDR3 protein comes from TCRdb applying MiXCR to the reads. The sample comprises under 350,000 distinct CDR3 sequences, around 9.1% of which are singletons, and approximately 2.4% rests with the top ten. These data are taken from a study of T cell repertoires in cytomegalovirus infection. Germline CDR1 and CDR2: SGHRS and YFSETQ. This CDR3 comprises 15 residues. Trimming stripped 0 bases from V and 4 bases from J, with 11 bases between. The chain recombines TRBV5-1 with TRBJ2-1, with D maybe TRBD1 (6 bases). This TCR was recovered from a human donor in good health (CMV status not recorded). Some clones in this sample may be carry-over from other donors' samples. Sequenced sample: PBMCs. Here the CDR3 reads CASSLVAGVYNEQFF. In DNA form, the CDR3 reads TGCGCCAGCAGCTTGGTGGCAGGGGTATACAATGAGCAGTTCTTC.